One sample yielded the 8 T cell receptor beta chains listed below, sequenced in a study of Graves' ophthalmopathy and Graves' hyperthyroidism. TCR beta CDR3 regions were amplified from RNA transcripts. HTBI primers primed a first-round RT-PCR, and a second-round multiplex PCR followed. Each CDR3 protein is one row after TCRdb ran MiXCR on the multiplex PCR reads. The sample carries 200,000 to 250,000 distinct CDR3 sequences, roughly 29% recorded once. The sequenced material came from peripheral blood. These receptors came from a man aged 50 to 59 with Graves' ophthalmopathy.

The genes are TRBV28 and TRBJ2-2, with 7 bases matching TRBD1. J gave up 6 bases and V 5 bases, and 9 bases lay outside the gene matches. Germline-derived CDR1 and CDR2 are MDHEN and SYDVKM. The CDR3 extends over 15 amino acids. CDR3 DNA: TGTGCCAGCAGTAAAGACAGGGTTTATCCCGGGGAGCTGTTTTTT. It yields the protein CASSKDRVYPGELFF.

Many counts were recorded for this clonotype. The CDR3 DNA follows: TGTGCCACTAGACCTAGCGGGGGTTCCTACGAGCAGTACTTC. Protein: CATRPSGGSYEQYF. The chain couples TRBV19 to TRBJ2-7, with TRBD2 matching over 10 bases. The CDR3 has 14 residues. V shed 10 bases, J shed 1 base, and the junction held 7 bases outside the gene matches. The V gene's germline CDR1 is LNHDA and CDR2 SQIVND (reference sequence).

This clonotype was counted once. The chain carries TRBV4-1 and TRBJ2-2; the D is unclear. Germline V lookup: CDR1 MGHRA, CDR2 YSYEKL. The CDR3 spans 14 residues. Trimming took 6 bases from V and 0 from J, leaving 8 bases between them. The DNA of the CDR3 is TGCGCCAGCAGACGGAATACGAACACCGGGGAGCTGTTTTTT. Translation: CASRRNTNTGELFF.

This clonotype was seen a few times. The chain recombines TRBV9 with TRBJ2-7; TRBD2 matches 10 bases. The CDR3 consists of 15 residues. V was pared by 4 bases and J by 6 bases, with 10 bases of the junction left unmatched. Germline CDR1 and CDR2: SGDLS and YYNGEE. In nucleotides, the CDR3 is TGTGCCAGCAGCTCTAGCGGGAGTTCGACTGGCGAGCAGTACTTC. Translating it yields CASSSSGSSTGEQYF.

In its sample, this clonotype was seen many times. The rearrangement links TRBV2 to TRBJ2-7, with D possibly being TRBD1 (5 bases). The CDR3 totals 14 residues. Germline CDR1 reads SNHLY; CDR2 reads FYNNEI. Trimming took 1 base from V and 3 from J, leaving 10 bases between them. The CDR3 nucleotides read TGTGCCAGCAGTGAAGGTAGGGGAAGCTACGAGCAGTACTTC. Residues: CASSEGRGSYEQYF.

In its sample, this clonotype was seen many times. The chain has TRBV12-3 or TRBV12-4 and TRBJ2-5; TRBD1 matches at 7 bases. This CDR3 has 13 residues. V was clipped by 7 bases and J by 4 bases; unmatched bases: 6. The CDR3 DNA sequence: TGTGCCAGCAATGACCGACAGGGAGAGACCCAGTACTTC. This sequence encodes CASNDRQGETQYF.

The sample holds many counts of this clonotype. The rearrangement uses TRBV6-5 and TRBJ2-2, with 8 bases fitting TRBD1. The length of the CDR3 is 11 residues. The germline V gene has CDR1 MNHEY and CDR2 SVGAGI. V shed 5 bases and J 15 bases; nucleotides not matched to a gene: 5. Here the CDR3 reads CASSNGQGVFF. The CDR3 DNA is TGTGCCAGCAGTAACGGACAGGGAGTGTTTTTT.

This clonotype was recorded at least ten times. The DNA of the CDR3 is TGTGCCAGCAGTGAATACGGGGCGGCAGAGACCCAGTACTTC. Its translation is CASSEYGAAETQYF. The chain couples TRBV6-1 to TRBJ2-5, with D possibly called TRBD1 or TRBD2 (5 bases each). Germline assignment: CDR1 MNHNS and CDR2 SASEGT. The CDR3 runs to 14 residues. V shed 2 bases and J shed 4 bases, with 11 bases lying between them.